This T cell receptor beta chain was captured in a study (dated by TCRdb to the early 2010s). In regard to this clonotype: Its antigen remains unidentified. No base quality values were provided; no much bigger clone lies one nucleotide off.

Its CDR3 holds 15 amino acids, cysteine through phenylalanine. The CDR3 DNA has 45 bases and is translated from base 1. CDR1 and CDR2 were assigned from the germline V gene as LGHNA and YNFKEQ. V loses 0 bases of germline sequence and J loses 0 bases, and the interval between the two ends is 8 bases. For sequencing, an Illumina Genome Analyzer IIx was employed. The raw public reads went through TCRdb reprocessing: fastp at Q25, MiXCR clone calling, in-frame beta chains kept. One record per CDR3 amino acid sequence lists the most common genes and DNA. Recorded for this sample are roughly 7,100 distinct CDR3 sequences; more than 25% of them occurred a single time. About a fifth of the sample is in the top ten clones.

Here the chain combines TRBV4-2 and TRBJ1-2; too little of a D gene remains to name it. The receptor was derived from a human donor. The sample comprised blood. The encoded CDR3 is CASSQDRGANYGYTF. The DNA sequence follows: TGTGCCAGCAGCCAAGATCGGGGAGCTAACTATGGCTACACCTTC.